The 5 T cell receptor beta chains below all came from one sample that was sequenced in a study of blood T cell repertoires in COVID-19. Method: immunoSEQ multiplex PCR; TCRdb's copy keeps in-frame clones and lacks some. The table records about 300,000 clones, more than 75% of them present only once. Sequencing was carried out using PBMCs or T cells enriched from blood (not recorded which). The receptor source for this set is a woman in her late teens or twenties who had recovered from COVID-19.

This clone was seen a few times. The gene calls are TRBV18 and TRBJ2-3; 12 bases align to TRBD2. Unmatched junction bases numbered 8, after V lost 2 bases and J lost 5 bases. CDR3 size: 17 residues. Germline V gives CDR1 KGHSH, CDR2 LQKENI. This chain's CDR3 is CASSPDATSGGGDTQYF. In DNA, the CDR3 is TGTGCCAGCTCACCAGACGCGACTAGCGGGGGCGGAGATACGCAGTATTTT.

This rearrangement joins TRBV12-3 or TRBV12-4 to TRBJ1-6; no clear D gene. V was cut by 3 bases and J by 11 bases, with 11 bases left in between. The length of the CDR3 is 13 residues. In nucleotides, the CDR3 is TGTGCCAGCAGTTTCGGCGGGTGGGCACCCCTCCACTTT. Residues: CASSFGGWAPLHF.

This chain connects TRBV27 to TRBJ2-7, with 14 bases lining up with TRBD2. Losses at the gene ends were 5 bases for V and 2 bases for J; bases not matched to a gene: 8. This CDR3 comprises 17 residues. In germline, CDR1 is MNHEY, CDR2 SMNVEV (reference sequence). The CDR3 region is CASSIGLAGGPTYEQYF. DNA of the CDR3: TGTGCCAGCAGTATAGGACTAGCGGGAGGCCCTACCTACGAGCAGTACTTC.

The V gene is TRBV7-3, the J gene TRBJ2-2, with 9 bases identical to TRBD1. The CDR3 runs to 17 residues. Per the germline V gene, CDR1 is SGHTA and CDR2 is FQGTGA. Unmatched junction bases numbered 10, after V lost 5 bases and J lost 3 bases. The chain's CDR3 is CASSPKGQGGYTGELFF. Written as DNA, the CDR3 is TGTGCCAGCAGCCCGAAGGGACAGGGAGGGTACACCGGGGAGCTGTTTTTT.

V gene TRBV19 combines with J gene TRBJ1-2; no clear D gene. The V gene's germline CDR1 is LNHDA and CDR2 SQIVND (reference sequence). Trimming removed 3 bases at V and 4 bases at J, with 15 bases between. The CDR3 contains 15 residues. CDR3 sequence: CASSIPRMGGYGYTF. CDR3 nucleotide sequence: TGTGCCAGTAGTATCCCGCGAATGGGAGGCTATGGCTACACCTTC. The complete variable domain, with remaining parts taken from reference TRBV19 and TRBJ1-2, reads DGGITQSPKYLFRKEGQNVTLSCEQNLNHDAMYWYRQDPGQGLRLIYYSQIVNDFQKGDIAEGYSVSREKKESFPLTVTSAQKNPTAFYLCASSIPRMGGYGYTFGSGTRLTVV.